These 23 T cell receptor beta chains were all obtained from the same sample, sequenced in a study of blood T cell repertoires in COVID-19. Here immunoSEQ multiplex PCR was the method, and the copy in TCRdb shows in-frame clones only, minus some. This sample carries around 210,000 clones, 85% of them seen once, and the ten largest clones take roughly 4.6%. Sequencing input: peripheral blood. The source is a man in his forties or fifties with COVID-19, enrolled during active disease.

V is TRBV24-1 and J is TRBJ2-3, with TRBD2 matching 10 bases. Germline V gene data show CDR1 as KGHDR and CDR2 as SFDVKD. Losses at the gene ends were 2 bases for V and 2 bases for J; bases not matched to a gene: 6. The length of the CDR3 is 17 residues. The CDR3 DNA reads as TGTGCCACCAGTGATTCGATTAGCGGGGGGAACACAGATACGCAGTATTTT. Translated, it gives CATSDSISGGNTDTQYF.

CDR3 DNA: TGTGCCAGCAGCCAAGAAGGGTGGACAGGCCCTTCACCCCTCCACTTT. This translates into CASSQEGWTGPSPLHF. This chain links TRBV4-2 with TRBJ1-6; 7 bases line up with TRBD1. The V and J ends lost 0 bases and 9 bases, in that order; junction bases with no gene match: 8. The CDR3 consists of 16 residues. The germline gives CDR1 LGHNA, CDR2 YNFKEQ.

This sequence joins TRBV9 and TRBJ2-3; a weak D match, TRBD2 (6 bases). V was clipped by 2 bases and J by 4 bases, with 17 bases between them. The CDR3 contains 16 residues. CDR1 and CDR2 from the germline V gene are SGDLS and YYNGEE. The DNA of the CDR3 is TGTGCCAGCAGCGTCAGGGCAGTGGGGGGTGCAGATACGCAGTATTTT. Translation: CASSVRAVGGADTQYF. The full variable domain, its missing parts supplied by reference TRBV9 and TRBJ2-3, is DSGVTQTPKHLITATGQRVTLRCSPRSGDLSVYWYQQSLDQGLQFLIQYYNGEERAKGNILERFSAQQFPDLHSELNLSSLELGDSALYFCASSVRAVGGADTQYFGPGTRLTVL.

This CDR3 reads CASLRGAGYNEQFF. CDR3 sequence (DNA): TGTGCCAGCCTCAGGGGGGCGGGTTACAATGAGCAGTTCTTC. This chain connects TRBV6-6 to TRBJ2-1; a weak D match, TRBD1 (7 bases). The CDR3 consists of 14 residues. The germline V gene has CDR1 MNHNY and CDR2 SVGAGI (reference sequence). Trimming shortened V by 8 bases and J by 4 bases, and 15 bases separated the two germline ends.

The chain employs TRBV7-2 and TRBJ2-5; TRBD1 agrees at 8 bases. Looked up from germline, CDR1 is SGHTA and CDR2 is FQGNSA. This CDR3 has 14 amino acids. With V trimmed by 3 bases and J by 4 bases, 4 bases remained unmatched. CDR3 DNA: TGTGCCAGCAGCTTTCAACAGGGGGGAGAGACCCAGTACTTC. Its protein is CASSFQQGGETQYF.

The chain carries TRBV23-1 and TRBJ2-1; 7 nucleotides line up with TRBD2. TRBV23-1 is annotated as an ORF whose role is uncertain. V trimming: 2 bases; J trimming: 6 bases; junction bases outside the gene matches: 4. This CDR3 contains 14 residues. CDR3 amino acids: CASSQPPGGNEQFF. CDR3 in DNA: TGCGCCAGCAGTCAACCACCGGGGGGCAATGAGCAGTTCTTC.

The rearrangement uses TRBV5-1 and TRBJ2-5; a weak D match, TRBD2 (6 bases). From germline, CDR1 is SGHRS and CDR2 YFSETQ. V lost 4 bases and J 2 bases, leaving 12 bases between the germline ends. The CDR3 has 14 amino acids. The CDR3 nucleotides are TGCGCCAGCAGCAAACCGGGACTGCAAGAGACCCAGTACTTC. It specifies CASSKPGLQETQYF.

This rearrangement joins TRBV4-3 to TRBJ1-3; D is undetermined. In germline, CDR1 is LGHNA, CDR2 YSLEER. The V end was cut by 1 base, the J end by 2 bases, with 12 bases between. The CDR3 is 16 residues long. CDR3 bases: TGCGCCAGCAGCCAAGGTGTCCAGCGGACTGGAAACACCATATATTTT. Amino acids: CASSQGVQRTGNTIYF.

This clone was detected once. The chain joins TRBV6-6 to TRBJ2-7; TRBD1 agrees at 10 bases. Per germline, CDR1 MNHNY and CDR2 SVGAGI (reference sequence). The CDR3 has 14 residues. With V trimmed by 5 bases and J by 4 bases, 5 bases remained unmatched. The CDR3 loop reads CASSGTGVLYEQYF. The CDR3 coding sequence is TGTGCCAGCAGTGGGACAGGGGTACTGTACGAGCAGTACTTC.

The chain carries TRBV7-2 and TRBJ2-1; 9 nucleotides agree with TRBD2. After removal of 1 base from V and 7 bases from J, the junction contained 8 bases not matched to a gene. CDR1 and CDR2 from the germline V gene are SGHTA and FQGNSA. The CDR3 loop spans 16 amino acids. The CDR3 nucleotides read TGTGCCAGCAGCTTAGGTCGCGGGGGGGCGTTAAATGAGCAGTTCTTC. Protein sequence: CASSLGRGGALNEQFF.

The chain combines TRBV28 with TRBJ1-4; D gene ambiguous. The germline V gene has CDR1 MDHEN and CDR2 SYDVKM. V was pared by 2 bases and J by 8 bases, with 12 bases between. The CDR3 is made up of 14 amino acids. The CDR3 reads CASSLVLLGEKLFF. The CDR3 DNA sequence: TGTGCCAGCAGTTTAGTTCTTCTCGGGGAAAAACTGTTTTTT.

The chain links TRBV24-1 to TRBJ1-2, with 7 bases matching TRBD1. Trimming at V came to 3 bases and at J to 6 bases, leaving 6 bases not matched to a gene. Germline CDR1 reads KGHDR; CDR2 reads SFDVKD. CDR3 length: 14 amino acids. This CDR3 is CATSDIDRVHGYTF. CDR3 DNA: TGTGCCACCAGTGATATTGACAGGGTCCATGGCTACACCTTC.

This chain links TRBV19 with TRBJ2-5; 7 bases are shared with TRBD2. Germline V gene sequence: CDR1 LNHDA, CDR2 SQIVND (reference sequence). This CDR3 is 14 amino acids long. Trimming removed 5 bases from V and 2 bases from J; junction bases left unmatched: 5. The CDR3 DNA is TGTGCCAGTAGTCCCTGGGGAGGGCAAGAGACCCAGTACTTC. Residues: CASSPWGGQETQYF.

This rearrangement joins TRBV28 to TRBJ2-2, with D uncertain. The CDR3 has 14 residues. V dropped 5 bases and J dropped 4 bases, with 11 bases sitting between them. Germline CDR1 MDHEN, CDR2 SYDVKM. In DNA, the CDR3 is TGTGCCAGCAGTCCGCAACTGAGCACCGGGGAGCTGTTTTTT. Amino acid sequence: CASSPQLSTGELFF.

The chain combines TRBV5-6 with TRBJ2-2, with D possibly matching TRBD1 (6 bases). Germline V gene lookup returns CDR1 SGHDT and CDR2 YYEEEE. The germline V and J ends were trimmed by 0 bases and 7 bases, with 13 bases remaining between them. This CDR3 is 15 amino acids long. CDR3 nucleotides: TGTGCCAGCAGCTTGGTTTGGCAGGGGAACGGGGAGCTGTTTTTT. The encoded protein is CASSLVWQGNGELFF.

This sequence joins TRBV7-2 and TRBJ2-7; no definite D call. There are 13 residues in the CDR3. V dropped 4 bases and J dropped 4 bases, with 11 bases sitting between them. From germline, CDR1 is SGHTA and CDR2 FQGNSA. CDR3 in amino acids: CASSWAVDYEQYF. As DNA, the CDR3 is TGTGCCAGCAGCTGGGCAGTCGATTACGAGCAGTACTTC. Filled out from reference TRBV7-2 and TRBJ2-7, the complete variable domain reads GAGVSQSPSNKVTEKGKDVELRCDPISGHTALYWYRQSLGQGLEFLIYFQGNSAPDKSGLPSDRFSAERTGGSVSTLTIQRTQQEDSAVYLCASSWAVDYEQYFGPGTRLTVT.

In this sample, this clone is medium-sized. The chain links TRBV2 to TRBJ1-2, with TRBD1 matching 8 bases. Germline lookup yields CDR1 SNHLY and CDR2 FYNNEI. V shed 2 bases, J shed 8 bases, and the junction held 4 bases outside the gene matches. The CDR3 totals 13 residues. The CDR3 nucleotides read TGTGCCAGCAGTGAACACAGGGGGGGAGGCTACACCTTC. Encoded protein: CASSEHRGGGYTF.

The chain uses TRBV6-1 and TRBJ2-5; TRBD1 aligns across 7 bases. V trimming: 3 bases; J trimming: 4 bases; junction bases outside the gene matches: 8. The CDR3 has 15 amino acids. Germline CDR1 MNHNS, CDR2 SASEGT. The CDR3 sequence is CASSDMGQILETQYF. CDR3 nucleotides: TGTGCCAGCAGTGATATGGGACAGATATTAGAGACCCAGTACTTC.

The chain is built from TRBV4-3 and TRBJ2-2; D not certain. There are 15 residues in the CDR3. V lost 0 bases to trimming and J lost 6 bases, with 11 bases between them. Germline-derived CDR1 and CDR2 are LGHNA and YSLEER. The CDR3 sequence is CASSQDFAGAGELFF. Written as DNA, the CDR3 is TGCGCCAGCAGCCAAGATTTCGCCGGAGCCGGGGAGCTGTTTTTT.

The chain couples TRBV4-2 to TRBJ2-2; possible D gene TRBD2, 7 bases. The CDR3 runs to 18 residues. Germline lookup yields CDR1 LGHNA and CDR2 YNFKEQ. V shed 1 base and J shed 0 bases, with 15 bases lying between them. Written as DNA, the CDR3 is TGTGCCAGCAGCCAAGTTGCGGGGGCCCACGCGAACACCGGGGAGCTGTTTTTT. The encoded protein is CASSQVAGAHANTGELFF.

The CDR3 here is CASSRTGGTETQYF. As DNA, the CDR3 is TGTGCCAGCAGCCGTACAGGGGGCACGGAGACCCAGTACTTC. The rearrangement joins TRBV5-6 to TRBJ2-5, with 9 bases aligning to TRBD1. CDR1 SGHDT and CDR2 YYEEEE come from the germline V gene. CDR3 size: 14 residues. V lost 4 bases, J lost 5 bases, and 6 bases stayed unmatched.

V gene TRBV28 combines with J gene TRBJ1-3, with 7 positions matching TRBD1. Per germline, CDR1 MDHEN and CDR2 SYDVKM. The J segment lost 0 bases and the V segment lost 2 bases, leaving 7 bases of the junction unmatched. The CDR3 totals 17 residues. The CDR3 sequence is CASSLAGTAVSGNTIYF. Written as DNA, the CDR3 is TGTGCCAGCAGTTTAGCCGGGACAGCTGTCTCTGGAAACACCATATATTTT.

This sequence joins TRBV11-1 and TRBJ2-5; 10 nucleotides agree with TRBD2. The CDR3 totals 15 residues. The germline V gene encodes CDR1 SGHAT and CDR2 FQDESV (reference sequence). V gave up 1 base and J gave up 5 bases; unmatched junction bases: 4. This CDR3 is CASSLGGLAMETQYF. CDR3 sequence (DNA): TGTGCCAGCAGCTTAGGGGGACTAGCGATGGAGACCCAGTACTTC.